A single TCR beta chain is shown here with its context. Its specificity is unknown. The data are from a study of identical twins. Findings and limits, study-wide: Analyses based on zero insertions could be partly confounded by invariant MAIT and iNKT cells. Conclusions were based on cross-sectional statistical analysis, without following the same donors. The degree of excess twin sharing was weaker in beta out-of-frame sequences.

The authors used template switching to add a universal primer site and gave cDNA unique molecular identifiers. TCRdb ran MiXCR on the 5' RACE reads and lists one entry per CDR3 protein. In the table there are 420,000 or so distinct CDR3 sequences, about 18% of which are singletons. CDR3 size: 15 residues. V dropped 3 bases and J dropped 3 bases, with 15 bases sitting between them. CDR1 and CDR2 from the germline V gene are KGHSH and LQKENI. Material: naive T cells sorted from blood. The chain employs TRBV18 and TRBJ2-7; D unresolved. The TCR comes from a man between 45 and 60 years old in good health. CDR3 DNA: TGTGCCAGCTCACCTCCGCAGGCCGTCTTCTACGAGCAGTACTTC. Translating it yields CASSPPQAVFYEQYF.